This T cell receptor beta chain was captured in a study of blood T cell repertoires in COVID-19. This clone has a single count. Authors' processing steps: Scientists estimated how many nucleated cells there were by amplifying reference gene primers. Sequenced by immunoSEQ multiplex PCR; TCRdb stores in-frame clones only, minus some. V and J calls and clone size are copied from that table; D and trimming were computed from the DNA. Among some 220,000 clones listed, roughly 80% were seen once. Germline trimming cut 3 bases from V and 3 bases from J; bases unmatched to any gene: 10. The CDR3 has 16 residues. Germline V gene sequence: CDR1 SGDLS, CDR2 YYNGEE.

The chain has TRBV9 and TRBJ2-7; TRBD1 agrees at 9 bases. Sample: peripheral blood. The sequence was collected from a woman aged 60-75 years with active or convalescent COVID-19. The CDR3, as DNA: TGTGCCAGCAGCGAGGGTGGGGGGACAGGGTTCTACGAGCAGTACTTC. It encodes CASSEGGGTGFYEQYF.